The source of this T cell receptor beta chain is a study of blood T cells in healthy people across ages. General study points: Roughly linearly, TCR beta diversity per million T cells fell as age increased.

A second 7 to 11 cycle PCR used barcoded and J-beta primers. TCRdb re-analysed the 5' RACE reads in MiXCR, keeping a single row per CDR3 protein. Here the sample spans 1.5 million to 2 million distinct CDR3 sequences, 25% to 30% being singletons. At least 7 million PBMCs were isolated per sample. This clonotype was counted between two and nine times. Its specificity is not known. V lost 2 bases, J lost 0 bases, and 10 bases lay in between. Germline CDR1 SGHRS, CDR2 YFSETQ. The CDR3 runs 15 residues. The chain joins TRBV5-1 to TRBJ2-3, with a possible D match to TRBD1 (5 bases). Sequencing used blood. The receptor's source is a woman aged 25 to 45 in good health. The CDR3 loop is CASSFGRESTDTQYF. CDR3 sequence (DNA): TGCGCCAGCAGCTTTGGCAGGGAAAGCACAGATACGCAGTATTTT.